The 17 T cell receptor beta chains given below trace back to one sample, sequenced in a study of cytomegalovirus exposure and HLA in healthy donors. Data came from immunoSEQ multiplex PCR; TCRdb stores just in-frame clones and leaves some out. This table holds around 130,000 clones, about 90% found once. Input material: PBMCs. These receptors originate from a young man in good health and CMV-seronegative.

This chain uses TRBV25-1 with TRBJ1-1; 10 bases line up with TRBD1. Unmatched junction bases numbered 5, after V lost 3 bases and J lost 7 bases. This CDR3 has 14 amino acids. Germline assignment: CDR1 MGHDK and CDR2 SYGVNS. The CDR3 loop reads CASSETGGGNEAFF. The CDR3, as DNA: TGTGCCAGCAGTGAGACAGGGGGCGGTAATGAAGCTTTCTTT.

CDR3 sequence (DNA): TGTGCCAGCAGGAGGGGGTATCAAGAGACCCAGTACTTC. Its translation: CASRRGYQETQYF. The chain joins TRBV6-5 to TRBJ2-5; TRBD1 might be the D (6 bases). The CDR3 has 13 amino acids. Deletions cut 6 bases from V and 2 bases from J, with 10 bases between. CDR1 is MNHEY and CDR2 is SVGAGI in the germline V gene.

Written as DNA, the CDR3 is TGTGCCAGCAGCGTGGTGGGGCTGGGGACCGGGGAGCTGTTTTTT. This gives the protein CASSVVGLGTGELFF. The chain has TRBV9 and TRBJ2-2; D is perhaps TRBD1 (5 bases). The V end was cut by 2 bases, the J end by 5 bases, with 13 bases between. This CDR3 has 15 amino acids. From germline, CDR1 is SGDLS and CDR2 YYNGEE. Complete variable domain (other parts from reference TRBV9 and TRBJ2-2): DSGVTQTPKHLITATGQRVTLRCSPRSGDLSVYWYQQSLDQGLQFLIQYYNGEERAKGNILERFSAQQFPDLHSELNLSSLELGDSALYFCASSVVGLGTGELFFGEGSRLTVL.

The V and J genes are TRBV27 and TRBJ2-1, with TRBD2 matching over 13 bases. The CDR3 contains 15 residues. J gave up 4 bases and V 5 bases, and 2 bases lay outside the gene matches. Germline CDR1 and CDR2: MNHEY and SMNVEV (reference sequence). Here the CDR3 DNA reads TGTGCCAGCAGTCTGACTAGCGGGGGGTACAATGAGCAGTTCTTC. Translating it yields CASSLTSGGYNEQFF.

This rearrangement joins TRBV9 to TRBJ2-7; no clear D gene. Germline lookup yields CDR1 SGDLS and CDR2 YYNGEE. Trimming stripped 1 base from V and 1 base from J, with 9 bases between. The CDR3 sequence is 14 residues long. CDR3 in DNA: TGTGCCAGCAGCGTACACAGCTTATCCTACGAGCAGTACTTC. It encodes CASSVHSLSYEQYF. Supplemented by reference TRBV9 and TRBJ2-7, the full variable domain reads DSGVTQTPKHLITATGQRVTLRCSPRSGDLSVYWYQQSLDQGLQFLIQYYNGEERAKGNILERFSAQQFPDLHSELNLSSLELGDSALYFCASSVHSLSYEQYFGPGTRLTVT.

The chain combines TRBV6-5 with TRBJ1-1, with D maybe TRBD1 (5 bases). The CDR3 runs to 12 residues. Germline CDR1 is MNHEY and CDR2 is SVGAGI. V dropped 6 bases and J dropped 3 bases, with 8 bases sitting between them. CDR3 sequence (DNA): TGTGCCAGCAGCCGGGACTACACTGAAGCTTTCTTT. Translated: CASSRDYTEAFF.

The V and J genes are TRBV5-6 and TRBJ1-6; possibly TRBD1 for D (6 bases). CDR1 is SGHDT and CDR2 is YYEEEE in the germline V gene. The CDR3 is 16 amino acids. Trimming removed 4 bases at V and 8 bases at J, with 19 bases between. CDR3 residues: CASSKPYRAGDSPLHF. CDR3 nucleotide sequence: TGTGCCAGCAGCAAACCCTACAGGGCAGGGGATTCACCCCTCCACTTT. Drawing the rest from reference TRBV5-6 and TRBJ1-6, the complete variable domain is DAGVTQSPTHLIKTRGQQVTLRCSPKSGHDTVSWYQQALGQGPQFIFQYYEEEERQRGNFPDRFSGHQFPNYSSELNVNALLLGDSALYLCASSKPYRAGDSPLHFGNGTRLTVT.

The gene calls are TRBV6-1 and TRBJ2-7, with 7 nucleotides matching TRBD1. Germline lookup yields CDR1 MNHNS and CDR2 SASEGT. The CDR3 loop spans 14 amino acids. V gave up 2 bases and J gave up 2 bases; unmatched junction bases: 3. CDR3 DNA: TGTGCCAGCAGTGAACGACAGGGTCCCTACGAGCAGTACTTC. Translation: CASSERQGPYEQYF.

The CDR3 region is CASSQDPGGSDEQFF. CDR3 in DNA: TGCGCCAGCAGCCAAGATCCGGGGGGGAGCGATGAGCAGTTCTTC. The chain recombines TRBV4-1 with TRBJ2-1, with 8 bases aligning to TRBD2. V gave up 0 bases and J gave up 8 bases; unmatched junction bases: 6. Looked up from germline, CDR1 is MGHRA and CDR2 is YSYEKL. The CDR3 runs to 15 residues.

This chain uses TRBV5-1 with TRBJ2-3; TRBD1 might be the D (6 bases). Germline CDR1 is SGHRS and CDR2 is YFSETQ. The CDR3 runs to 15 residues. Deletions cut 4 bases from V and 0 bases from J, with 12 bases between. DNA of the CDR3: TGCGCCAGCAGCCAACAGGGTCGGAGCACAGATACGCAGTATTTT. This encodes CASSQQGRSTDTQYF.

This chain uses TRBV13 with TRBJ2-2, with 11 bases matching TRBD2. Germline-derived CDR1 and CDR2 are PRHDT and FYEKMQ (reference sequence). V was clipped by 5 bases and J by 5 bases; unmatched bases: 10. CDR3 length: 17 amino acids. CDR3 residues: CASSGELAGVPTGELFF. The CDR3 DNA is TGTGCCAGCAGCGGCGAACTAGCGGGGGTACCAACCGGGGAGCTGTTTTTT.

The V and J genes are TRBV28 and TRBJ1-2, with D tentatively TRBD1 (5 bases). Germline CDR1 MDHEN, CDR2 SYDVKM. CDR3 size: 15 residues. Trimming took 6 bases from V and 2 from J, leaving 16 bases between them. This CDR3 is CASSPRVKGNYGYTF. CDR3 in DNA: TGTGCCAGCAGCCCCAGGGTTAAGGGAAACTATGGCTACACCTTC.

The V gene is TRBV18, the J gene TRBJ1-3; the D gene is possibly TRBD1 (6 bases). The ends were cut back, 2 bases at V and 2 bases at J, with 10 bases in the middle. Germline lookup yields CDR1 KGHSH and CDR2 LQKENI. The length of the CDR3 is 15 residues. As DNA, the CDR3 is TGTGCCAGCTCACCAGGACAGAACCCTGGAAACACCATATATTTT. It encodes CASSPGQNPGNTIYF. Complete variable domain (other parts from reference TRBV18 and TRBJ1-3): NAGVMQNPRHLVRRRGQEARLRCSPMKGHSHVYWYRQLPEEGLKFMVYLQKENIIDESGMPKERFSAEFPKEGPSILRIQQVVRGDSAAYFCASSPGQNPGNTIYFGEGSWLTVV.

The chain carries TRBV5-1 and TRBJ1-1, with TRBD1 matching over 8 bases. From germline, CDR1 is SGHRS and CDR2 YFSETQ. The CDR3 totals 15 residues. V was clipped by 0 bases and J by 1 base; unmatched bases: 2. CDR3 nucleotides: TGCGCCAGCAGCTTGGGCAGGGGGCCGAACACTGAAGCTTTCTTT. This gives the protein CASSLGRGPNTEAFF.

This sequence joins TRBV5-5 and TRBJ1-5; 7 bases map to TRBD1. Germline CDR1 SGHKS, CDR2 YYEKEE (reference sequence). The CDR3 covers 15 residues. V gave up 4 bases and J gave up 7 bases; unmatched junction bases: 11. The CDR3 here is CASSQGQLFEQPQHF. The CDR3 nucleotides are TGTGCCAGCAGCCAGGGACAGCTCTTTGAACAGCCCCAGCATTTT.

The J gene is TRBJ1-2, the V gene TRBV7-9, with 7 bases lining up with TRBD1. CDR1 and CDR2 (germline): SEHNR, FQNEAQ (reference sequence). V lost 5 bases to trimming and J lost 2 bases; unmatched junction nucleotides: 5. The CDR3 loop spans 14 amino acids. The CDR3 spells CASSLTTGNYGYTF. CDR3 bases: TGTGCCAGCAGCCTCACGACAGGGAACTATGGCTACACCTTC.

The genes are TRBV7-8 and TRBJ1-5; a weak D match, TRBD1 (5 bases). The germline CDR1 and CDR2 sequences are SGHVS and FQNEAQ. The CDR3 has 16 residues. V was pared by 2 bases and J by 2 bases, with 13 bases between. The CDR3 nucleotides read TGTGCCAGCAGCTTATCCTTCAGGGAAGGCAATCAGCCCCAGCATTTT. Encoded protein: CASSLSFREGNQPQHF. Together with reference TRBV7-8 and TRBJ1-5, the CDR3 gives the full variable domain: GAGVSQSPRYKVAKRGQDVALRCDPISGHVSLFWYQQALGQGPEFLTYFQNEAQLDKSGLPSDRFFAERPEGSVSTLKIQRTQQEDSAVYLCASSLSFREGNQPQHFGDGTRLSIL.